The 5 T cell receptor beta chains listed next were all sequenced from one sample in a study of shared clonotypes between healthy human individuals. Sequenced by immunoSEQ multiplex PCR; TCRdb stores in-frame clones only, minus some. The sample has about 340,000 clones, around 67% seen once; the top ten hold roughly 10%. Sequenced material: memory CD4+ T cells sorted from blood. Subset defined: CD45RA-negative fraction. The receptors were gathered from a young man in good health.

The chain combines TRBV5-1 with TRBJ2-7; D is possibly TRBD1 (5 bases). With 0 bases removed from V and 4 bases from J, the gap between germline ends came to 11 bases. The CDR3 has 14 amino acids. Germline V gives CDR1 SGHRS, CDR2 YFSETQ. As DNA, the CDR3 is TGCGCCAGCAGCTTGGCCAGGACACAGTACGAGCAGTACTTC. This sequence encodes CASSLARTQYEQYF.

Note on this clone: Only one base separates this from a far larger clonotype, so it likely reflects a read error. This chain uses TRBV28 with TRBJ2-7; D ambiguous. CDR3 length: 12 amino acids. Trimming left V 3 bases short and J 0 bases short, with 3 bases between. Germline assignment: CDR1 MDHEN and CDR2 SYDVKM. CDR3 sequence (DNA): TGTGCCAGCAGTTTGGTCTCCTACGAGCAGTACTTC. This encodes CASSLVSYEQYF.

The J gene is TRBJ2-1, the V gene TRBV7-8, with 7 positions matching TRBD2. Trimming at V came to 5 bases and at J to 4 bases, leaving 14 bases not matched to a gene. The CDR3 is 17 amino acids. CDR1 is SGHVS, CDR2 FQNEAQ, per germline. CDR3 nucleotide sequence: TGTGCCAGCAGCGCCCCGGGTGGGCTAGCGGTATACAATGAGCAGTTCTTC. Amino acid sequence: CASSAPGGLAVYNEQFF.

The chain couples TRBV5-1 to TRBJ2-5; TRBD1 is a possible D gene (6 bases). V lost 6 bases, J lost 4 bases, and 16 bases lay in between. The germline V gene encodes CDR1 SGHRS and CDR2 YFSETQ. This CDR3 is 14 amino acids long. In nucleotides, the CDR3 is TGCGCCAGCAACCAACAGGGTCCCTTAGAGACCCAGTACTTC. Its protein product is CASNQQGPLETQYF.

This clone was seen a handful of times. This sample also contains other DNA sequences that code for the same CDR3. The rearrangement uses TRBV19 and TRBJ1-5; D perhaps matches TRBD1 (5 bases). The germline gives CDR1 LNHDA, CDR2 SQIVND (reference sequence). This CDR3 spans 13 amino acids. V gave up 0 bases and J gave up 5 bases, with 5 bases separating them. CDR3 bases: TGTGCCAGTAGTATAGACAGGGATCAGCCCCAGCATTTT. Protein: CASSIDRDQPQHF.